The 4 T cell receptor beta chains given below trace back to one sample, sequenced in a study of blood T cell repertoires in COVID-19. TCRdb keeps only in-frame clones here, not all; method: immunoSEQ multiplex PCR. The sample lists some 350,000 clones, around nine tenths occurring once. Sequenced sample: peripheral blood. These receptors were collected from a woman between 18 and 30 years old who had recovered from COVID-19.

The V and J genes are TRBV24-1 and TRBJ2-7; 7 nucleotides agree with TRBD1. CDR1 is KGHDR, CDR2 SFDVKD, per germline. This CDR3 contains 15 residues. V trimming: 3 bases; J trimming: 2 bases; junction bases outside the gene matches: 6. CDR3 loop: CATSDLRQGTYEQYV. The DNA of the CDR3 is TGTGCCACCAGTGATCTGCGACAGGGTACCTACGAGCAGTACGTC.

This clone has just a few counts. The gene calls are TRBV6-6 and TRBJ1-5; D is ambiguous. The CDR3 runs 12 residues. Trimming took off 5 bases at V and 6 bases at J, with 8 bases between the two ends. Germline values: CDR1 MNHNY, CDR2 SVGAGI (reference sequence). CDR3 sequence (DNA): TGTGCCAGCAGTCTTGTGGCTCAGCCCCAGCATTTT. This gives the protein CASSLVAQPQHF.

The chain uses TRBV11-2 and TRBJ2-5; no definite D call. The V gene lost 1 base and the J gene lost 4 bases, with 10 bases spanning the gap. Germline assignment: CDR1 SGHAT and CDR2 FQNNGV. CDR3 size: 14 residues. The CDR3 is CASSLAGLGETQYF. The CDR3 nucleotides are TGTGCCAGCAGCTTAGCTGGCCTAGGAGAGACCCAGTACTTC.

The chain recombines TRBV5-4 with TRBJ2-5; 15 nucleotides line up with TRBD2. There are 16 residues in the CDR3. With 5 bases clipped from V and 5 bases from J, the junction kept 7 bases outside the gene matches. CDR1 and CDR2 from the germline V gene are SGHNT and YYREEE (reference sequence). The CDR3 coding sequence is TGTGCCAGCAGATCCGGGACTAGCGGGAGGAGTGAGACCCAGTACTTC. Translated: CASRSGTSGRSETQYF.